This TCR beta chain was recovered during a study of shared T cell receptors in the human thymus. Data came from immunoSEQ multiplex PCR; TCRdb stores just in-frame clones and leaves some out. Altogether roughly 560,000 clones are present, around three quarters being singletons, with the ten largest covering about 0.013%. The junction had 8 bases not matched to a gene; V was cut back by 6 bases and J by 5 bases. Germline V gene sequence: CDR1 SQVTM, CDR2 ANQGSEA. The CDR3 spans 15 residues. These data also featured in a second study, about human thymus T cells. As that study records: What related research reported was that thymic repertoires overlapped highly among unrelated individuals.

The sequencing input was thymocytes. The clonotype originates from a boy under two years old with a congenital heart defect. The gene calls are TRBV29-1 and TRBJ2-1; 12 positions agree with TRBD2. The CDR3 is CSVRPLAGGNNEQFF. CDR3 DNA sequence: TGCAGCGTCCGACCCCTAGCGGGAGGGAACAATGAGCAGTTCTTC.